Shown below are 17 T cell receptor beta chains from a single sample sequenced in a study of blood T cell repertoires in COVID-19. Clones were sequenced by immunoSEQ multiplex PCR, and TCRdb holds only the in-frame ones, with some missing. This sample carries about 240,000 clones, about 91% of them seen once, and the ten largest clones take just over 2.5%. Specimen: PBMCs or T cells enriched from blood (not recorded which). The receptors shown here come from a woman aged 30 to 39 with acute COVID-19.

The genes are TRBV27 and TRBJ1-5; 7 bases are shared with TRBD1. V lost 6 bases to trimming and J lost 6 bases; unmatched junction nucleotides: 11. The CDR3 runs 15 residues. CDR1 and CDR2 (germline): MNHEY, SMNVEV (reference sequence). The CDR3 DNA reads TGTGCCAGCAGAGGGGGCAGGGAACAAAGTCAGCCCCAGCATTTT. This translates into CASRGGREQSQPQHF.

Remarks on this clone: The junction shows a germline mismatch at one end, possibly a read error. The chain joins TRBV11-2 to TRBJ1-3; a weak D match, TRBD1 (5 bases). Germline V gene sequence: CDR1 SGHAT, CDR2 FQNNGV. The CDR3 has 11 residues. The CDR3 spells CASSLDRQSSF. In DNA form, the CDR3 reads TGTGCCAGCAGCTTAGATAGACAGTCGAGCTTT.

This chain uses TRBV19 with TRBJ1-5; maybe TRBD1 (5 bases). V lost 3 bases and J lost 3, with 18 bases in between. This CDR3 comprises 17 residues. In germline, CDR1 is LNHDA, CDR2 SQIVND (reference sequence). For the CDR3, the DNA is TGTGCCAGTAGTATCAATCAGGGAAGTTCTACCAATCAGCCCCAGCATTTT. Its protein product is CASSINQGSSTNQPQHF.

The gene calls are TRBV5-8 and TRBJ1-5, with no clear D. The CDR3 has 14 residues. The germline gives CDR1 SGHTS, CDR2 YDEGEE. V lost 3 bases and J 2 bases, leaving 9 bases between the germline ends. The CDR3 loop reads CASSSGGGNQPQHF. DNA for the CDR3: TGTGCCAGCAGCTCCGGCGGGGGCAATCAGCCCCAGCATTTT.

This chain connects TRBV11-3 to TRBJ2-7; D uncertain. The CDR3 is 13 amino acids. Between the trimmed V and J ends, which lost 2 bases and 5 bases, there was a span of 10 bases. Germline V CDR1 and CDR2: SGHNT, YENEEA. The CDR3 here is CASSLNSADEQYF. As DNA, the CDR3 is TGTGCCAGCAGCTTAAATAGTGCCGACGAGCAGTACTTC.

The rearrangement links TRBV19 to TRBJ2-1; D is unclear. The CDR3 is 14 residues long. Deletions cut 6 bases from V and 15 bases from J, with 24 bases between. Germline loops: CDR1 LNHDA, CDR2 SQIVND (reference sequence). The CDR3 DNA is TGTGCCAGTAGCCCCCGCGAAATTTGGGCGTATCCGTTCTTC. Protein: CASSPREIWAYPFF.

V is TRBV2 and J is TRBJ2-7; 9 bases line up with TRBD2. The CDR3 runs 14 residues. Losses at the gene ends were 6 bases for V and 5 bases for J; bases not matched to a gene: 8. Germline CDR1 reads SNHLY; CDR2 reads FYNNEI. The chain's CDR3 is CASREERGDHEQYF. The CDR3 region has the DNA TGTGCCAGCAGGGAGGAGCGGGGGGACCACGAGCAGTACTTC.

This chain uses TRBV6-5 with TRBJ2-7; TRBD1 might be the D (5 bases). The CDR3 runs to 15 residues. Germline V CDR1 and CDR2: MNHEY, SVGAGI. Deletions cut 2 bases from V and 0 bases from J, with 11 bases between. In DNA form, the CDR3 reads TGTGCCAGCAGTTACAGGGGCCCTAGCTCCTACGAGCAGTACTTC. Protein: CASSYRGPSSYEQYF.

The gene calls are TRBV5-1 and TRBJ1-4; 9 bases match TRBD1. The CDR3 sequence is 16 residues long. CDR1 and CDR2 (germline): SGHRS, YFSETQ. The V and J ends lost 4 bases and 4 bases, in that order; junction bases with no gene match: 8. CDR3 nucleotides: TGCGCCAGCAGCCCCGGCGGACAGGGGAATAATGAAAAACTGTTTTTT. This sequence encodes CASSPGGQGNNEKLFF. Full variable domain (outside the CDR3, taken from reference TRBV5-1 and TRBJ1-4): KAGVTQTPRYLIKTRGQQVTLSCSPISGHRSVSWYQQTPGQGLQFLFEYFSETQRNKGNFPGRFSGRQFSNSRSEMNVSTLELGDSALYLCASSPGGQGNNEKLFFGSGTQLSVL.

This chain uses TRBV6-4 with TRBJ1-2; 7 bases are shared with TRBD1. CDR3 length: 18 amino acids. Germline trimming cut 0 bases from V and 6 bases from J; bases unmatched to any gene: 16. Germline V lookup: CDR1 MRHNA, CDR2 SNTAGT. The CDR3 region is CASSDSYLGQTASNGYTF. In DNA, the CDR3 is TGTGCCAGCAGTGACTCGTATTTGGGACAGACTGCCAGTAATGGCTACACCTTC.

This sequence joins TRBV24-1 and TRBJ2-1; 13 positions match TRBD2. There are 15 residues in the CDR3. The ends lost 4 bases at V and 5 bases at J; junction bases unmatched: 1. Germline V gene lookup returns CDR1 KGHDR and CDR2 SFDVKD. The CDR3 sequence is CATSEGLAGNNEQFF. CDR3 DNA: TGTGCCACCAGTGAGGGACTAGCGGGGAACAATGAGCAGTTCTTC.

The rearrangement uses TRBV5-1 and TRBJ1-1, with 10 bases lining up with TRBD1. V gave up 3 bases and J gave up 11 bases; unmatched junction bases: 10. This CDR3 has 14 amino acids. Germline V gene lookup returns CDR1 SGHRS and CDR2 YFSETQ. In DNA, the CDR3 is TGCGCCAGCAGCTCCGGGACAGGGGTGATTAAGGCTTTCTTT. Translation: CASSSGTGVIKAFF.

This sequence joins TRBV11-2 and TRBJ2-2; 11 bases map to TRBD1. V lost 7 bases, J lost 6 bases, and 10 bases stayed unmatched. The CDR3 runs to 16 residues. CDR1 is SGHAT, CDR2 FQNNGV, per germline. The DNA for the CDR3 is TGTGCCAGCACCTCAGGTGGGACAGGGGGTCCCGGGGAGCTGTTTTTT. Amino acids: CASTSGGTGGPGELFF. Full variable domain (rest looked up from reference TRBV11-2 and TRBJ2-2): EAGVAQSPRYKIIEKRQSVAFWCNPISGHATLYWYQQILGQGPKLLIQFQNNGVVDDSQLPKDRFSAERLKGVDSTLKIQPAKLEDSAVYLCASTSGGTGGPGELFFGEGSRLTVL.

This rearrangement joins TRBV6-2 or TRBV6-3 to TRBJ1-5; D remains unclear. Trimming left V 0 bases short and J 8 bases short, with 14 bases between. The CDR3 runs to 15 residues. Germline V lookup: CDR1 MNHEY, CDR2 SVGEGT. CDR3 residues: CASSYSAGVGKPQHF. CDR3 sequence (DNA): TGTGCCAGCAGTTACTCCGCGGGCGTTGGAAAGCCCCAGCATTTT.

This chain links TRBV7-9 with TRBJ2-2, with 10 bases matching TRBD2. The V and J ends lost 1 base and 5 bases, in that order; junction bases with no gene match: 4. Germline loops: CDR1 SEHNR, CDR2 FQNEAQ (reference sequence). The CDR3 spans 16 residues. CDR3 loop: CASSLEAGGPTGELFF. The CDR3 DNA sequence: TGTGCCAGCAGCTTAGAAGCGGGGGGGCCGACCGGGGAGCTGTTTTTT.

The chain carries TRBV5-6 and TRBJ2-5; 9 bases match TRBD1. The CDR3 runs to 16 residues. Trimming cost V 4 bases and J 2 bases; bases outside gene matches: 9. The germline V gene encodes CDR1 SGHDT and CDR2 YYEEEE. In DNA form, the CDR3 reads TGTGCCAGCAGCCCGAAGCCGGGACAGGGACAAGAGACCCAGTACTTC. Its protein is CASSPKPGQGQETQYF. The whole variable domain, remainder taken from reference TRBV5-6 and TRBJ2-5, is DAGVTQSPTHLIKTRGQQVTLRCSPKSGHDTVSWYQQALGQGPQFIFQYYEEEERQRGNFPDRFSGHQFPNYSSELNVNALLLGDSALYLCASSPKPGQGQETQYFGPGTRLLVL.

The chain has TRBV28 and TRBJ1-4, with D uncertain. Germline-derived CDR1 and CDR2 are MDHEN and SYDVKM. The V end lost 5 bases, the J end lost 3 bases, and 13 bases lay between the germline ends. CDR3 length: 15 residues. In nucleotides, the CDR3 is TGTGCCAGCAGTCTCCAGGCTCAGTCTAATGAAAAACTGTTTTTT. This sequence encodes CASSLQAQSNEKLFF.